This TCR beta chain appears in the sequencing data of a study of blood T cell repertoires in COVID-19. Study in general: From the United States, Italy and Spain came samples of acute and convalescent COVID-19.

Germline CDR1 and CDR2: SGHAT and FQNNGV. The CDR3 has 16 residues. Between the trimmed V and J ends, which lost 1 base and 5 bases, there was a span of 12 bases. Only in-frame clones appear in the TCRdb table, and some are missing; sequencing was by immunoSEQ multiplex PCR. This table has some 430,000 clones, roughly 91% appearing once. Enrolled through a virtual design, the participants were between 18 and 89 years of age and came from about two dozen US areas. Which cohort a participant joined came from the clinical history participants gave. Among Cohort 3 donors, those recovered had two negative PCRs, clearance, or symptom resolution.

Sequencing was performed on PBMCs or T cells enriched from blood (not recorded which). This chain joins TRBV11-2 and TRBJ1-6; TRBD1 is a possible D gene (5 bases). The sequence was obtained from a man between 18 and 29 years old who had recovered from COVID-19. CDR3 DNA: TGTGCCAGCAGCTTAGGGGGCGGGAAGAATAATTCACCCCTCCACTTT. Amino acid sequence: CASSLGGGKNNSPLHF. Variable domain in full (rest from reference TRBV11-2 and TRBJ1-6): EAGVAQSPRYKIIEKRQSVAFWCNPISGHATLYWYQQILGQGPKLLIQFQNNGVVDDSQLPKDRFSAERLKGVDSTLKIQPAKLEDSAVYLCASSLGGGKNNSPLHFGNGTRLTVT.